The sequence of this TCR beta chain was determined in a study of identical twins. All donors comprised healthy Caucasians. The CDR3 totals 16 residues. TCRdb reanalysed the 5' RACE reads using MiXCR and keeps one entry per CDR3 protein. This sample has 1.5 million to 2 million distinct CDR3 sequences, with roughly a third found just once. The sequence was collected from a newborn girl in good health. The V gene is TRBV21-1, the J gene TRBJ1-5. TRBV21-1 is a pseudogene locus. Sequencing used cord blood. The CDR3 loop is CASSNLRRYSNQPQHF. The DNA of the CDR3 is TGTGCCAGCAGCAATTTGAGGCGGTATAGCAATCAGCCCCAGCATTTT.